The next 6 T cell receptor beta chains were all read from a single sample in a study of technical replicates of blood from a few donors (dated by TCRdb to about 2017). The library was produced with the immunoSEQ multiplex PCR assay. Drawn from immuneACCESS, this table holds only the in-frame rearrangements with V and J called that TCRdb kept. Clones are partly lost; checked studies trace under half to an unresolved V gene and leave the rest unexplained. Present in this sample are roughly 72,000 clones, 96% of which were seen just once. The leading ten clones occupy roughly 0.33% of the sample. The sample taken for sequencing was T cells isolated from PBMCs. Receptors were obtained from a human donor in good health.

The chain has TRBV6-4 and TRBJ2-7; 11 bases match TRBD2. The V gene's germline CDR1 is MRHNA and CDR2 SNTAGT. CDR3 length: 15 amino acids. V shed 5 bases, J shed 2 bases, and the junction held 5 bases outside the gene matches. The CDR3 here is CASSRGLAGAYEQYF. The CDR3 nucleotides read TGTGCCAGCAGTAGAGGACTAGCGGGTGCCTACGAGCAGTACTTC.

The J gene is TRBJ2-3, the V gene TRBV13, with D maybe TRBD1 (5 bases). V dropped 4 bases and J dropped 3 bases, with 14 bases sitting between them. Germline V gene data show CDR1 as PRHDT and CDR2 as FYEKMQ (reference sequence). The CDR3 length is 15 residues. The CDR3 sequence is CASSSRATGTDTQYF. The CDR3 DNA sequence: TGTGCCAGCAGCTCCAGGGCAACCGGGACAGATACGCAGTATTTT.

The gene calls are TRBV27 and TRBJ2-1; TRBD1 matches 9 bases. This CDR3 has 18 amino acids. The germline V gene has CDR1 MNHEY and CDR2 SMNVEV (reference sequence). J gave up 0 bases and V 1 base, and 7 bases lay outside the gene matches. CDR3 region: CASSLFRGQGSSYNEQFF. The CDR3, as DNA: TGTGCCAGCAGTTTATTTCGGGGACAGGGAAGCTCCTACAATGAGCAGTTCTTC.

The chain combines TRBV5-6 with TRBJ1-2; D not resolved. Germline V gene lookup returns CDR1 SGHDT and CDR2 YYEEEE. The CDR3 has 13 residues. V gave up 1 base and J gave up 0 bases, with 4 bases separating them. The CDR3 DNA is TGTGCCAGCAGCTTGACAGCTAACTATGGCTACACCTTC. It yields the protein CASSLTANYGYTF.

The chain employs TRBV6-6 and TRBJ2-2, with 10 nucleotides matching TRBD1. This CDR3 spans 13 amino acids. J gave up 3 bases and V 11 bases, and 3 bases lay outside the gene matches. The germline gives CDR1 MNHNY, CDR2 SVGAGI (reference sequence). CDR3 DNA sequence: TGTGCCGCCGGGACAGGGGACACCGGGGAGCTGTTTTTT. Encoded protein: CAAGTGDTGELFF.

The chain is built from TRBV14 and TRBJ1-2; D is uncertain. This CDR3 contains 13 residues. Germline CDR1 is SGHDN and CDR2 is FVKESK. V was cut by 4 bases and J by 5 bases, with 11 bases left in between. In nucleotides, the CDR3 is TGTGCCAGCAGCCCCGATAGCCAGTATGGCTACACCTTC. Its translation is CASSPDSQYGYTF. The full variable domain, in which reference TRBV14 and TRBJ1-2 provide the parts outside the CDR3, is EAGVTQFPSHSVIEKGQTVTLRCDPISGHDNLYWYRRVMGKEIKFLLHFVKESKQDESGMPNNRFLAERTGGTYSTLKVQPAELEDSGVYFCASSPDSQYGYTFGSGTRLTVV.